What follows are 2 T cell receptor beta chains derived from one specimen sequenced in a study of T cells in Graves' hyperthyroidism and ophthalmopathy. Researchers took RNA transcripts and amplified the TCR beta CDR3 regions from them. Carried out on the TCR CDR3, a first-round RT-PCR used the HTBI primer set. TCRdb recomputed calls from the multiplex PCR reads with MiXCR, one row per CDR3 protein. The data contain some 350,000 distinct CDR3 sequences, approximately 14% of them singletons. Sample: blood. The receptors stem from a woman aged 40 to 50 with Graves' ophthalmopathy.

This clonotype was detected many times. The chain has TRBV5-5 and TRBJ1-1; D is undetermined. The CDR3 covers 13 residues. Germline V gene lookup returns CDR1 SGHKS and CDR2 YYEKEE (reference sequence). V gave up 6 bases and J gave up 7 bases, with 16 bases separating them. The CDR3: CASTPGTEVEAFF. The CDR3 DNA reads TGTGCCAGCACCCCGGGTACGGAAGTTGAAGCTTTCTTT.

This clonotype was detected many times. This chain connects TRBV28 to TRBJ1-5; 9 nucleotides align to TRBD1. The CDR3 has 14 residues. Germline V gene data show CDR1 as MDHEN and CDR2 as SYDVKM. Trimming removed 5 bases from V and 7 bases from J; junction bases left unmatched: 6. CDR3 nucleotide sequence: TGTGCCAGCAGTCCACTGACAGGGGGGCAGCCCCAGCATTTT. Encoded protein: CASSPLTGGQPQHF.